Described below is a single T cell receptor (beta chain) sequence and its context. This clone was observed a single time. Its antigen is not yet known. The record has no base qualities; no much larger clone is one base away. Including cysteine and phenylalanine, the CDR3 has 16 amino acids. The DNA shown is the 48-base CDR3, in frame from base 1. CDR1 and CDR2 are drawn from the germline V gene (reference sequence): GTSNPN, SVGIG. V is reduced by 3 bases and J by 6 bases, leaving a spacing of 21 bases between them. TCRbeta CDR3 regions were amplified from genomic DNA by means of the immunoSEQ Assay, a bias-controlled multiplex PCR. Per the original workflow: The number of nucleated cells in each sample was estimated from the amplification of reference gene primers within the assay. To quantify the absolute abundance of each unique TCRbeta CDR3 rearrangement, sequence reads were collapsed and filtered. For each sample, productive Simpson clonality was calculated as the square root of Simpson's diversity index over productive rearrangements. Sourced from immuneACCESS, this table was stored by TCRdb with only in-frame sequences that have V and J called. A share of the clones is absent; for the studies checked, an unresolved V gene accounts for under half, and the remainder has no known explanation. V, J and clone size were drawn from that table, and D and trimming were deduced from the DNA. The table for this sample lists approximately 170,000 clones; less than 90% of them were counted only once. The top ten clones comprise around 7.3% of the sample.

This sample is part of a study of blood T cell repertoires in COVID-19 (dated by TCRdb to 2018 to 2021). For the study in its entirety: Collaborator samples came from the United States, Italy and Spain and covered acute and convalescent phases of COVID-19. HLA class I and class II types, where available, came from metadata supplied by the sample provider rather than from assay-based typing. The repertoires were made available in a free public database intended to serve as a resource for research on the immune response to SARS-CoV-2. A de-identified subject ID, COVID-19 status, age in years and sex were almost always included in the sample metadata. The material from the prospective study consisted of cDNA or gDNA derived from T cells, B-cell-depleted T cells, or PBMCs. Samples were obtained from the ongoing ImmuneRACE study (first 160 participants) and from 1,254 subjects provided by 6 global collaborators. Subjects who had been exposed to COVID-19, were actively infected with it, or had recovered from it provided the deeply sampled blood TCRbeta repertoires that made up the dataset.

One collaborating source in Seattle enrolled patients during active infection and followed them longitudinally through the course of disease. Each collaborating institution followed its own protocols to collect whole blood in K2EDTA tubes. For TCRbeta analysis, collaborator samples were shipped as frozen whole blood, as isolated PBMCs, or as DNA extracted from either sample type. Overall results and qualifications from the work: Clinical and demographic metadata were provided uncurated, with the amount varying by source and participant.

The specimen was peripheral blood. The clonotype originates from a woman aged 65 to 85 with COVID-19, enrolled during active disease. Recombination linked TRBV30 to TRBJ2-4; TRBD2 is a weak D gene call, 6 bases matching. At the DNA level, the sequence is TGTGCCTGGAGCTCCTTTGGGGGAGGTCTGCGAAACATTCAGTACTTC. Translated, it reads CAWSSFGGGLRNIQYF.